These 11 T cell receptor beta chains share one sample of origin, sequenced in a study of CD8 T cells in Susac syndrome. Random hexamers were used to reverse transcribe 0.5 to 1 ug of RNA. MiXCR was run by TCRdb on the immunoSEQ multiplex PCR reads, yielding one entry per CDR3 protein. The sample consists of about 89,000 distinct CDR3 sequences, about 93% of them appearing once. The sequencing sample was made of CD8+ T cells from PBMCs. All receptors derive from a human donor in good health.

This chain uses TRBV11-2 with TRBJ1-1; D is ambiguous. This CDR3 comprises 12 residues. Trimming took off 5 bases at V and 4 bases at J, with 8 bases between the two ends. Germline V gives CDR1 SGHAT, CDR2 FQNNGV. DNA for the CDR3: TGTGCCAGCAGCCAGTTTATCACTGAAGCTTTCTTT. As protein: CASSQFITEAFF.

The chain links TRBV5-1 to TRBJ1-1; D is unresolved. The V end lost 0 bases, the J end lost 0 bases, and 9 bases lay between the germline ends. From germline, CDR1 is SGHRS and CDR2 YFSETQ. The length of the CDR3 is 15 residues. This CDR3 reads CASSLDTNMNTEAFF. The CDR3 nucleotides are TGCGCCAGCAGCTTGGATACGAACATGAACACTGAAGCTTTCTTT.

There are a few counts of this clonotype. The rearrangement uses TRBV7-2 and TRBJ2-2; D unresolved. Germline loops: CDR1 SGHTA, CDR2 FQGNSA. The CDR3 is made up of 14 amino acids. V was shortened by 0 bases and J by 4 bases, with 6 bases between the two germline ends. DNA for the CDR3: TGTGCCAGCAGCTTAGCGGGCGGCACCGGGGAGCTGTTTTTT. It is translated as CASSLAGGTGELFF.

This chain links TRBV4-1 with TRBJ1-1; 9 nucleotides line up with TRBD1. The CDR3 is made up of 15 amino acids. Germline-derived CDR1 and CDR2 are MGHRA and YSYEKL. Losses at the gene ends were 0 bases for V and 5 bases for J; bases not matched to a gene: 4. CDR3 DNA sequence: TGCGCCAGCAGCCAAGATGGACAGGGGCTAACTGAAGCTTTCTTT. Translating gives CASSQDGQGLTEAFF.

This clonotype was observed a single time. The chain has TRBV2 and TRBJ1-1; a weak D match, TRBD1 (5 bases). CDR1 is SNHLY and CDR2 is FYNNEI in the germline V gene. The ends were cut back, 7 bases at V and 4 bases at J, with 10 bases in the middle. The CDR3 covers 12 residues. This CDR3 is CASNRGGTEAFF. CDR3 sequence (DNA): TGTGCCAGCAACCGTGGGGGCACTGAAGCTTTCTTT.

The gene calls are TRBV9 and TRBJ2-2, with 7 bases aligning to TRBD2. Looked up from germline, CDR1 is SGDLS and CDR2 is YYNGEE. With 4 bases clipped from V and 6 bases from J, the junction kept 12 bases outside the gene matches. This CDR3 is 16 amino acids long. The CDR3 bases are TGTGCCAGCAGCTTGCGGGGCGGGGGTCTGGCCGGGGAGCTGTTTTTT. Amino acid sequence: CASSLRGGGLAGELFF.

The chain carries TRBV9 and TRBJ1-2; 7 bases agree with TRBD1. Trimming at V came to 2 bases and at J to 7 bases, leaving 11 bases not matched to a gene. This CDR3 spans 15 amino acids. Germline CDR1 is SGDLS and CDR2 is YYNGEE. The CDR3: CASSVEDRRGGGYTF. The CDR3 bases are TGTGCCAGCAGCGTGGAGGACAGGCGAGGAGGTGGCTACACCTTC.

The V call is TRBV3-1, the J call TRBJ2-5, with D maybe TRBD2 (5 bases). V lost 4 bases and J lost 7, with 19 bases in between. Germline CDR1 is LGHDT and CDR2 is YNNKEL (reference sequence). The CDR3 totals 15 residues. CDR3 DNA: TGTGCCAGCAGCCTATCTTCGGAGGTCGGAGGGACCCAGTACTTC. Amino acid sequence: CASSLSSEVGGTQYF.

This chain joins TRBV5-1 and TRBJ1-2; 10 positions agree with TRBD1. This CDR3 spans 16 amino acids. Germline V gene sequence: CDR1 SGHRS, CDR2 YFSETQ. V lost 1 base and J lost 6; bases outside the gene matches: 9. For the CDR3, the DNA is TGCGCCAGCAGCTTGTCCTTCAGGGGGACAGGGGATGGCTACACCTTC. This translates into CASSLSFRGTGDGYTF.

This clonotype was recorded only once. The V gene is TRBV20-1, the J gene TRBJ2-7; D may correspond to TRBD1 or TRBD2 (6 bases each). CDR1 is DFQATT and CDR2 is SNEGSKA in the germline V gene (reference sequence). V gave up 5 bases and J gave up 2 bases, with 13 bases separating them. CDR3 length: 13 residues. The CDR3 nucleotides read TGCAGTGCTCTCAACAGGGAGGCCTACGAGCAGTACTTC. This codes for CSALNREAYEQYF.

The chain combines TRBV28 with TRBJ1-4; 9 nucleotides align to TRBD1. Germline V gene sequence: CDR1 MDHEN, CDR2 SYDVKM. CDR3 length: 15 amino acids. V was pared by 5 bases and J by 6 bases, with 7 bases of the junction left unmatched. Here the CDR3 reads CASSKWTGVYEKLFF. The CDR3 DNA sequence: TGTGCCAGCAGTAAATGGACAGGGGTTTATGAAAAACTGTTTTTT.